The text below deals with one T cell receptor (beta chain). The antigen is undetermined. Participating donors were healthy, HIV-negative adults free of recent acute infections or vaccinations. There are 15 residues in the CDR3. V lost 2 bases and J lost 6; bases outside the gene matches: 7. In germline, CDR1 is MNHNY, CDR2 SVGAGI (reference sequence). In the original analysis: ImmunoSEQ sequences covered only the junction and lacked quality scores; filtering therefore differed. The table came from immunoSEQ multiplex PCR; TCRdb's copy has only in-frame clones and leaves some out. That table is the source of V, J and clone size, and D and trimming were worked out from the DNA. The sample yields around 1,100,000 clones, approximately 75% seen once. This sample was taken from a study of shared clonotypes between healthy human individuals. Whole-study context: Three plates were used per donor for CD4 naive, three for CD4 memory, two for CD8 naive and one for CD8 memory. Study conclusions and caveats: Among donors, clonotype sharing was expected to be affected by sequencing depth.

Sequencing was performed on memory CD4+ T cells from PBMCs. Regarding subset: CD45RA-negative fraction. The V gene is TRBV6-6, the J gene TRBJ2-7, with 10 bases matching TRBD2. The receptor comes from a man aged 18 to 29 in good health. Some clones in this sample may be carry-over from other donors' samples. The CDR3 DNA reads as TGTGCCAGCAGTTACCTGAGTCTAGCGGGAGTCGAGCAGTACTTC. Its translation is CASSYLSLAGVEQYF.